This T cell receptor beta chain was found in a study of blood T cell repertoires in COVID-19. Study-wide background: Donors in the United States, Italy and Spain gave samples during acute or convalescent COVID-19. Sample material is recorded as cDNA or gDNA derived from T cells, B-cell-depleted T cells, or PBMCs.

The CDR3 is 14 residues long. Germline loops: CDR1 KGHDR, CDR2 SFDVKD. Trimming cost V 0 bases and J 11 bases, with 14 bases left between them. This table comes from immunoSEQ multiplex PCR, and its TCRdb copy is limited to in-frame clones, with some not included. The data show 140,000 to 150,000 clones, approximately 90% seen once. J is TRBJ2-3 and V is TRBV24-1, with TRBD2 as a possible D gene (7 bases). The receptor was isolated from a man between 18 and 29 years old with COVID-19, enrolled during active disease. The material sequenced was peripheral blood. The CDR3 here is CATSDLPGEGKQYF. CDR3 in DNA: TGTGCCACCAGTGATTTGCCAGGGGAGGGGAAGCAGTATTTT.